Listed here are 24 T cell receptor beta chains from one sample, sequenced in a study of T cells in narcolepsy (dated by TCRdb to between 2017 and 2018). The library was built by means of the immunoSEQ multiplex PCR assay. In its TCRdb copy, this immuneACCESS table keeps in-frame sequences only and misses some clones. Where compared with another copy, unresolved V genes explain less than half of these, and the others have no known cause. In all, the sample holds 25,000 to 35,000 clones, and 60% to 85% of those were seen once. In total, the top ten clones hold about 6% of the sample. Sequenced: memory (CD45RA-) CD4+ T cells from blood. What this sample's cell subset or site label stands for: memory T cells sorted ex vivo from peripheral blood. Receptors were obtained from a human donor in good health.

The chain links TRBV6-1 to TRBJ1-1; TRBD1 is a possible D gene (6 bases). This CDR3 has 14 residues. Trimming stripped 7 bases from V and 4 bases from J, with 16 bases between. Germline assignment: CDR1 MNHNS and CDR2 SASEGT. The DNA for the CDR3 is TGTGCCAGCAAACAGGGTCTTTGGAGCACTGAAGCTTTCTTT. This encodes CASKQGLWSTEAFF.

The genes are TRBV7-3 and TRBJ2-5; D possibly corresponds to TRBD2 (5 bases). The DNA end favors TRBJ2-7, so the J call may be wrong. The CDR3 has 12 residues. Germline V CDR1 and CDR2: SGHTA, FQGTGA. CDR3 DNA: TGTGCCAGCAGCTTAAAAGGGAGCGAGCAGTACTTC. Encoded protein: CASSLKGSEQYF.

This chain links TRBV20-1 with TRBJ1-1, with D hard to call. V lost 8 bases, J lost 1 base, and 8 bases lay in between. Germline V gives CDR1 DFQATT, CDR2 SNEGSKA (reference sequence). The CDR3 runs 11 residues. Written as DNA, the CDR3 is TGCAGTTGGAGCAGGAACACTGAAGCTTTCTTT. Its protein product is CSWSRNTEAFF.

The rearrangement links TRBV2 to TRBJ2-5; 8 positions match TRBD2. The germline V gene has CDR1 SNHLY and CDR2 FYNNEI. V was pared by 4 bases and J by 5 bases, with 9 bases of the junction left unmatched. The CDR3 sequence is 15 residues long. CDR3 sequence: CASSALAGGGETQYF. The CDR3 DNA follows: TGTGCCAGCAGTGCTCTGGCGGGAGGTGGTGAGACCCAGTACTTC.

The chain has TRBV4-1 and TRBJ1-1, with D possibly being TRBD1 (5 bases). In germline, CDR1 is MGHRA, CDR2 YSYEKL. Deletions cut 1 base from V and 1 base from J, with 13 bases between. This CDR3 contains 16 residues. The CDR3 coding sequence is TGCGCCAGCAGCCAAGGGGCGGGGCGGGCGAACACTGAAGCTTTCTTT. Protein sequence: CASSQGAGRANTEAFF.

This chain uses TRBV7-2 with TRBJ2-1, with D maybe TRBD2 (7 bases). The CDR3 runs 15 residues. V was cut by 5 bases and J by 4 bases, with 15 bases left in between. In germline, CDR1 is SGHTA, CDR2 FQGNSA. The DNA of the CDR3 is TGTGCCAGCAGCCGCCTCGGGGGGCTATACAATGAGCAGTTCTTC. Its protein is CASSRLGGLYNEQFF.

The chain couples TRBV29-1 to TRBJ2-1; 7 nucleotides line up with TRBD1. This CDR3 contains 15 residues. The junction had 10 bases not matched to a gene; V was cut back by 8 bases and J by 0 bases. Germline lookup yields CDR1 SQVTM and CDR2 ANQGSEA. The CDR3 nucleotides read TGCAGCATCTTAGGGGGCCAGAGCTCCTACAATGAGCAGTTCTTC. Amino acids: CSILGGQSSYNEQFF.

The chain joins TRBV7-8 to TRBJ1-2, with 12 bases lining up with TRBD1. The CDR3 contains 17 residues. V was pared by 5 bases and J by 4 bases, with 11 bases of the junction left unmatched. The germline V gene has CDR1 SGHVS and CDR2 FQNEAQ. The CDR3 loop reads CASSNIMGTGGFYGYTF. CDR3 DNA: TGTGCCAGCAGCAACATTATGGGGACAGGGGGCTTCTATGGCTACACCTTC.

V is TRBV19 and J is TRBJ1-5; weak D call: TRBD1 (6 bases). Trimming took off 8 bases at V and 6 bases at J, with 20 bases between the two ends. The germline V gene encodes CDR1 LNHDA and CDR2 SQIVND (reference sequence). The CDR3 runs 15 residues. CDR3 sequence: CASLNYAGAAQPQHF. For the CDR3, the DNA is TGTGCCAGTCTAAATTATGCAGGGGCGGCTCAGCCCCAGCATTTT. Complete variable domain (other parts from reference TRBV19 and TRBJ1-5): DGGITQSPKYLFRKEGQNVTLSCEQNLNHDAMYWYRQDPGQGLRLIYYSQIVNDFQKGDIAEGYSVSREKKESFPLTVTSAQKNPTAFYLCASLNYAGAAQPQHFGDGTRLSIL.

V is TRBV7-3 and J is TRBJ2-5; 8 positions agree with TRBD1. There are 15 residues in the CDR3. Germline V gives CDR1 SGHTA, CDR2 FQGTGA. With 5 bases clipped from V and 5 bases from J, the junction kept 10 bases outside the gene matches. This CDR3 is CASSLTGTGGETQYF. In nucleotides, the CDR3 is TGTGCCAGCAGCCTGACCGGGACAGGCGGGGAGACCCAGTACTTC.

The chain joins TRBV7-9 to TRBJ2-2; maybe TRBD2 (5 bases). Trimming took off 3 bases at V and 5 bases at J, with 13 bases between the two ends. The germline V gene has CDR1 SEHNR and CDR2 FQNEAQ (reference sequence). This CDR3 comprises 15 residues. The CDR3 sequence: CASSFRGGGTGELFF. In DNA form, the CDR3 reads TGTGCCAGCAGCTTCCGCGGAGGTGGAACCGGGGAGCTGTTTTTT.

The CDR3 DNA follows: TGCGCCAGCAGCTTAGGACAGACGGTGAATTCACCCCTCCACTTT. It is translated as CASSLGQTVNSPLHF. The chain has TRBV5-1 and TRBJ1-6; D possibly corresponds to TRBD1 (6 bases). This CDR3 is built from 15 residues. The germline CDR1 and CDR2 sequences are SGHRS and YFSETQ. Trimming stripped 2 bases from V and 7 bases from J, with 13 bases between.

This clone was detected once. The gene calls are TRBV27 and TRBJ2-1, with 9 bases that match TRBD1. The V gene's germline CDR1 is MNHEY and CDR2 SMNVEV (reference sequence). The CDR3 spans 14 residues. With 8 bases clipped from V and 1 base from J, the junction kept 3 bases outside the gene matches. CDR3 region: CASGGQGSYNEQFF. CDR3 sequence (DNA): TGTGCCAGCGGAGGACAGGGGTCCTACAATGAGCAGTTCTTC.

The chain links TRBV19 to TRBJ1-4; perhaps TRBD1 as D (6 bases). Trimming removed 5 bases at V and 1 base at J, with 14 bases between. CDR1 and CDR2 from the germline V gene are LNHDA and SQIVND (reference sequence). This CDR3 spans 16 amino acids. The CDR3 loop reads CASSHREKVTNEKLFF. Written as DNA, the CDR3 is TGTGCCAGTAGTCACAGGGAGAAAGTAACTAATGAAAAACTGTTTTTT.

This sequence joins TRBV9 and TRBJ1-4; D ambiguous. Germline V gene lookup returns CDR1 SGDLS and CDR2 YYNGEE. The V gene lost 0 bases and the J gene lost 5 bases, with 11 bases spanning the gap. The CDR3 extends over 15 amino acids. As DNA, the CDR3 is TGTGCCAGCAGCGTAGAGGGAAACCCGAATGAAAAACTGTTTTTT. It encodes CASSVEGNPNEKLFF.

This rearrangement joins TRBV19 to TRBJ2-7, with D tentatively TRBD1 or TRBD2 (5 bases each). V dropped 5 bases and J dropped 3 bases, with 14 bases sitting between them. The CDR3 extends over 14 amino acids. Germline CDR1 LNHDA, CDR2 SQIVND (reference sequence). CDR3 sequence (DNA): TGTGCCAGTAGTCCCCGTGCAGGGAGCTACGAGCAGTACTTC. Its translation: CASSPRAGSYEQYF.

The chain recombines TRBV6-4 with TRBJ2-3, with TRBD1 matching over 9 bases. This CDR3 contains 15 residues. Germline V gene lookup returns CDR1 MRHNA and CDR2 SNTAGT. Unmatched junction bases numbered 1, after V lost 3 bases and J lost 0 bases. CDR3 region: CASSEGTGSTDTQYF. The CDR3 DNA reads TGTGCCAGCAGTGAAGGGACAGGGAGCACAGATACGCAGTATTTT.

This clone was observed once. J is TRBJ2-4 and V is TRBV7-2; tentatively, D is TRBD1 or TRBD2 (6 bases each). Germline V CDR1 and CDR2: SGHTA, FQGNSA. The CDR3 is 16 residues long. The V end lost 2 bases, the J end lost 0 bases, and 11 bases lay between the germline ends. The CDR3 DNA is TGTGCCAGCAGCTTACAACGGGGGCTAGCCAAAAACATTCAGTACTTC. It encodes CASSLQRGLAKNIQYF.

This chain connects TRBV6-1 to TRBJ1-6; no definite D call. The length of the CDR3 is 14 residues. V was clipped by 2 bases and J by 7 bases, with 9 bases between them. The germline CDR1 and CDR2 sequences are MNHNS and SASEGT. The CDR3 coding sequence is TGTGCCAGCAGTGAATGGGCGAAGAATTCACCCCTCCACTTT. Translating it yields CASSEWAKNSPLHF.

The chain carries TRBV5-4 and TRBJ1-1; 7 bases align to TRBD1. The CDR3 runs 12 residues. Trimming took 0 bases from V and 11 from J; bases not matched to a gene: 4. Germline V gene sequence: CDR1 SGHNT, CDR2 YYREEE (reference sequence). CDR3 loop: CASSLGQGHAFF. CDR3 DNA sequence: TGTGCCAGCAGCTTGGGACAGGGTCACGCTTTCTTT.

This chain's CDR3 is CASSTLNQPQHF. The CDR3 nucleotides read TGTGCCAGCAGCACCCTCAATCAGCCCCAGCATTTT. The chain combines TRBV28 with TRBJ1-5, with unresolved D. CDR3 length equals 12 residues. The V end lost 6 bases, the J end lost 3 bases, and 6 bases lay between the germline ends. The germline CDR1 and CDR2 sequences are MDHEN and SYDVKM.

This sequence joins TRBV5-1 and TRBJ1-1; 7 nucleotides align to TRBD1. The V gene's germline CDR1 is SGHRS and CDR2 YFSETQ. The CDR3 totals 14 residues. V lost 1 base, J lost 3 bases, and 3 bases stayed unmatched. The CDR3 nucleotides are TGCGCCAGCAGCTTGCAGGGGGGTTACACTGAAGCTTTCTTT. Amino acid sequence: CASSLQGGYTEAFF. The full variable domain, completed using reference TRBV5-1 and TRBJ1-1, is KAGVTQTPRYLIKTRGQQVTLSCSPISGHRSVSWYQQTPGQGLQFLFEYFSETQRNKGNFPGRFSGRQFSNSRSEMNVSTLELGDSALYLCASSLQGGYTEAFFGQGTRLTVV.

V and J are TRBV9 and TRBJ2-6; the D gene is possibly TRBD1 (5 bases). The germline V gene encodes CDR1 SGDLS and CDR2 YYNGEE. The CDR3 extends over 15 amino acids. V was pared by 3 bases and J by 2 bases, with 9 bases between. CDR3 sequence (DNA): TGTGCCAGCAGCGGCAGGGTAACTGGGGCCAACGTCCTGACTTTC. It codes for CASSGRVTGANVLTF.

A few counts support this clone. The rearrangement joins TRBV10-1 to TRBJ1-2, with TRBD1 matching 10 bases. CDR3 length: 16 residues. V trimming: 8 bases; J trimming: 7 bases; junction bases outside the gene matches: 16. Germline CDR1 is WNHNN and CDR2 is SYGVQD (reference sequence). The CDR3 DNA reads TGCGCCAGCGCCGCGGGGTCGGGACAGGGGTTCTCTGGCTACACCTTC. It codes for CASAAGSGQGFSGYTF.